This T cell receptor (beta chain) was profiled in a study of blood T cell repertoires in COVID-19. Study-wide context: From T cells, B-cell-depleted T cells, or PBMCs came the material, which was cDNA or gDNA.

Libraries were prepared by immunoSEQ multiplex PCR; TCRdb keeps only in-frame clonotypes and omits some of them. Of approximately 360,000 clones listed, more than 70% were seen once; the top ten hold over 1%. The CDR3 totals 13 residues. V gave up 8 bases and J gave up 3 bases; unmatched junction bases: 7. Germline V gives CDR1 SQVTM, CDR2 ANQGSEA. Input material: peripheral blood. The chain has TRBV29-1 and TRBJ1-1; 9 bases are shared with TRBD1. This TCR was sampled from a man aged 35-49 years with acute or convalescent COVID-19. CDR3 residues: CSSRTGADTEAFF. In DNA form, the CDR3 reads TGCAGCTCAAGGACAGGGGCGGACACTGAAGCTTTCTTT.